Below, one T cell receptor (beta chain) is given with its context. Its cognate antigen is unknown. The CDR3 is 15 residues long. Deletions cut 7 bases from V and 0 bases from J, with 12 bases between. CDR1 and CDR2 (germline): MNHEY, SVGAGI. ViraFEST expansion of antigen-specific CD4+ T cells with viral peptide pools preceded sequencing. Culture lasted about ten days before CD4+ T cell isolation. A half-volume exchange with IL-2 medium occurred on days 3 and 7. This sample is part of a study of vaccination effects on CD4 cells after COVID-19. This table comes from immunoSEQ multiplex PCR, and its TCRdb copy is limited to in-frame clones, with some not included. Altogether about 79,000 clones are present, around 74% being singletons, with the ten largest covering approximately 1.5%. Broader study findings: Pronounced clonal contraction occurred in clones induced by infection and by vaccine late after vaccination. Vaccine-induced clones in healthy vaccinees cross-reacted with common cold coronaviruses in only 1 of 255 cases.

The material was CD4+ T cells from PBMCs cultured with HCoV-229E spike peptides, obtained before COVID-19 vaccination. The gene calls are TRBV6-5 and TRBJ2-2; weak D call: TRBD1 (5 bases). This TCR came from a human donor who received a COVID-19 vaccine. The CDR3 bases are TGTGCCAGCATATCTGCAGGGACGAACACCGGGGAGCTGTTTTTT. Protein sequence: CASISAGTNTGELFF.